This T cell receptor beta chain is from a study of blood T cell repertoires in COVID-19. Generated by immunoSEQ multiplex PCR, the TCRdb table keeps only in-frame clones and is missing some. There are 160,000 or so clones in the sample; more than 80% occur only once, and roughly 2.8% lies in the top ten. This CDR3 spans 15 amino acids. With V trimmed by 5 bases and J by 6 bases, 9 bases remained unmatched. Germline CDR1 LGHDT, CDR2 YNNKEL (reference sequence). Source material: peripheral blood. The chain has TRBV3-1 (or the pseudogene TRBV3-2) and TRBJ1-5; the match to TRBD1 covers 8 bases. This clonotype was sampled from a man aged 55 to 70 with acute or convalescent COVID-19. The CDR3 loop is CASSSQGAQGQPQHF. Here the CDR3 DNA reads TGTGCCAGCAGCTCGCAGGGGGCGCAGGGTCAGCCCCAGCATTTT.